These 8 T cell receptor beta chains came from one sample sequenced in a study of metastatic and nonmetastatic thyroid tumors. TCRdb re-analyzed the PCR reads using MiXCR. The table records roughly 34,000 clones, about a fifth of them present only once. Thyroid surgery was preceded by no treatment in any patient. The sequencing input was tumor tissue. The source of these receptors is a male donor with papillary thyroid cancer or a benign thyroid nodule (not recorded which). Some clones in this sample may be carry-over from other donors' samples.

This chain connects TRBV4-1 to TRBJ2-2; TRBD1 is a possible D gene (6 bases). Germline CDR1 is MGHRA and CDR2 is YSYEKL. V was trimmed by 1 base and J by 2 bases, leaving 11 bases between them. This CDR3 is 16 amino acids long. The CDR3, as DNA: TGCGCCAGCAGCCAAGGGGCAGGGGTTAACACCGGGGAGCTGTTTTTT. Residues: CASSQGAGVNTGELFF.

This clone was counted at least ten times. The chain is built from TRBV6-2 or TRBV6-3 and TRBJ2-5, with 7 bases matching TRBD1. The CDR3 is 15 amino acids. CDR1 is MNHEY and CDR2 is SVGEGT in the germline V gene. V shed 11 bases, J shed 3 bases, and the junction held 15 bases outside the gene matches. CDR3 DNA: TGTGCCGGCCGAATATCTGGGACAGCTGAAGAGACCCAGTACTTC. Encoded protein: CAGRISGTAEETQYF.

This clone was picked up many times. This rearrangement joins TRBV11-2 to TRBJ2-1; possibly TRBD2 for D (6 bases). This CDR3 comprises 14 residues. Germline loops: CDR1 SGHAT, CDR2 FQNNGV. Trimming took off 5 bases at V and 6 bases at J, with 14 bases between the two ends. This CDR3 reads CASSLNLATNEQFF. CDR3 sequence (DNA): TGTGCCAGCAGCCTAAATCTAGCGACCAATGAGCAGTTCTTC.

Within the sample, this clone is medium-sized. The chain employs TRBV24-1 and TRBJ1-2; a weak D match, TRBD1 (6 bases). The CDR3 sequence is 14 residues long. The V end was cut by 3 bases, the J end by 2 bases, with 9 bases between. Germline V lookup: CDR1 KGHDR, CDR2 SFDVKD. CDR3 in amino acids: CATSDPGQNYGYTF. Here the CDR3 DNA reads TGTGCCACCAGTGATCCAGGACAGAACTATGGCTACACCTTC.

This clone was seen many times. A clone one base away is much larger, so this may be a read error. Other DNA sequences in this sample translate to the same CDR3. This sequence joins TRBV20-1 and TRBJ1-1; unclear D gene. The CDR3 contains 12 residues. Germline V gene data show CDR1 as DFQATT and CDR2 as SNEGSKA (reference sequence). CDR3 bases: TGCAGTGCCAGAGAGCCCCCAGTTGAAGCTTTCTTT. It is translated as CSAREPPVEAFF.

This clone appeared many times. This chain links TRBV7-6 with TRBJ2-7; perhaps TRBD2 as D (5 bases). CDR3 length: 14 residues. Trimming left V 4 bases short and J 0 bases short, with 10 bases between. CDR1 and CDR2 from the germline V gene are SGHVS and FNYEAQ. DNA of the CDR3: TGTGCCAGCAGCTCGAGCGGAGGCTCCTACGAGCAGTACTTC. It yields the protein CASSSSGGSYEQYF.

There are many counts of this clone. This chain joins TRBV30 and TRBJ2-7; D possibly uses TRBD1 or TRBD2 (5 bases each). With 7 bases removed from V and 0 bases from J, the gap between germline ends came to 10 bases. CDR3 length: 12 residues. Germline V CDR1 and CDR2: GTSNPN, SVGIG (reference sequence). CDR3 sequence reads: CAYRDPSYEQYF. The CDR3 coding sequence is TGTGCCTATAGGGACCCCTCCTACGAGCAGTACTTC.

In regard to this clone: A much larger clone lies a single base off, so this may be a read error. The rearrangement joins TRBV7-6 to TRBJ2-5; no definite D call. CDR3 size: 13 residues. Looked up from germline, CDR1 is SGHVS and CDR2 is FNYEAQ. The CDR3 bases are TGTGCCAGCAGCTTTACGGTAAAAGAGACTCAGTACTTC. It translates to CASSFTVKETQYF.